This T cell receptor (beta chain) was sequenced during a study of T-cell memory formation after mild COVID-19. About the research overall: TCR clusters mostly belonged to single donors. Study-wide points: Contracting CD4+ clones were located mainly in CM and EM, and CD8+ clones in EMRA. There were some responding clones in pre-infection memory, which suggested that cross-reactive memory had joined. Later expanders leaned toward CD4+, whereas clones contracting from day 15 to 85 were balanced CD4/CD8.

Via MiXCR, TCRdb re-called the 5' RACE reads, giving one row per CDR3 protein. The sample lists some 200,000 distinct CDR3 sequences; 9% to 10% were seen once. V was pared by 7 bases and J by 4 bases, with 19 bases between. CDR1 is SGHAT and CDR2 is FQNNGV in the germline V gene. This CDR3 has 16 residues. In its sample, this clonotype was seen a few times. The antigen remains undetermined. This TCR derives from a man between 18 and 29 years old who had mild COVID-19 (a few samples of this study predate the infection). Cell type and time point are not known. The chain is built from TRBV11-2 and TRBJ2-2; D perhaps matches TRBD1 (7 bases). The specimen was PBMCs or a T cell subset sorted from them (not recorded which). In DNA, the CDR3 is TGTGCCAGCAACCCCGCGGGGCAGGGGGTCACCGGGGAGCTGTTTTTT. Its protein product is CASNPAGQGVTGELFF. Full variable domain (remainder filled in from reference TRBV11-2 and TRBJ2-2): EAGVAQSPRYKIIEKRQSVAFWCNPISGHATLYWYQQILGQGPKLLIQFQNNGVVDDSQLPKDRFSAERLKGVDSTLKIQPAKLEDSAVYLCASNPAGQGVTGELFFGEGSRLTVL.